The clone carrying this T cell receptor beta chain has a single count. The length of the CDR3 is 17 residues. Germline CDR1 SQVTM, CDR2 ANQGSEA. Trimming removed 1 base at V and 1 base at J, with 18 bases between. These data originate in a study of cytomegalovirus exposure and HLA in healthy donors. Primers for the PCR totalled 60 Vbeta and 13 Jbeta. Sequencing was performed with immunoSEQ multiplex PCR; in TCRdb, only in-frame clones are kept and a portion is missing. The profile shows 150,000 to 180,000 clones, approximately 74% of them singletons. The receptor's source is a young man in good health and CMV-seronegative. The chain is built from TRBV29-1 and TRBJ2-3; D is unresolved. The sample consisted of PBMCs. The CDR3 region is CSVEAPAYRVGTDTQYF. In DNA, the CDR3 is TGCAGCGTTGAAGCCCCCGCCTACAGAGTTGGCACAGATACGCAGTATTTT.